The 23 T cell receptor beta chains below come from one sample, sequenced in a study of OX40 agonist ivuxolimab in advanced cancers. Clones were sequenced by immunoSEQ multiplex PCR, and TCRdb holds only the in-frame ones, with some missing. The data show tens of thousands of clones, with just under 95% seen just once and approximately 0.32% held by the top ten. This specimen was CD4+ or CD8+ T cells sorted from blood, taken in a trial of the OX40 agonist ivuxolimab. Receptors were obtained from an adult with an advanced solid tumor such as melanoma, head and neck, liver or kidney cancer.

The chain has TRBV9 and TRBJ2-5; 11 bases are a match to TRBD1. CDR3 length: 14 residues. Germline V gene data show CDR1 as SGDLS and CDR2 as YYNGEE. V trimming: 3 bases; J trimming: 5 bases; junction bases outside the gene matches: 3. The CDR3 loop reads CASSADRGRETQYF. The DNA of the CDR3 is TGTGCCAGCAGCGCGGACAGGGGGCGGGAGACCCAGTACTTC.

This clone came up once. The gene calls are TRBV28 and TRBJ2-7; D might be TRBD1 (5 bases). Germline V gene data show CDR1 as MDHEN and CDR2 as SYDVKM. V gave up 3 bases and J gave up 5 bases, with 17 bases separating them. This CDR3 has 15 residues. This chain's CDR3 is CASSLPGSRAHEQYF. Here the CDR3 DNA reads TGTGCCAGCAGTTTGCCAGGGTCTCGTGCGCACGAGCAGTACTTC.

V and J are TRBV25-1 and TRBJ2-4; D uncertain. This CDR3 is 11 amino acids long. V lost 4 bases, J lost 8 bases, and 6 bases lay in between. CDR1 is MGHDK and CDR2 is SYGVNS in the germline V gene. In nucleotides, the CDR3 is TGTGCCAGCAGTGCCTTCGACATTCAGTACTTC. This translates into CASSAFDIQYF.

As DNA, the CDR3 is TGTGCCAGCAGTTTTGTACAGTCGAGTGAACTGTTTTTT. It encodes CASSFVQSSELFF. The genes are TRBV28 and TRBJ1-4; D not certain. The CDR3 extends over 13 amino acids. Germline assignment: CDR1 MDHEN and CDR2 SYDVKM. The germline V and J ends were trimmed by 3 bases and 12 bases, with 14 bases remaining between them. The variable domain in full, with the rest retrieved from reference TRBV28 and TRBJ1-4, is DVKVTQSSRYLVKRTGEKVFLECVQDMDHENMFWYRQDPGLGLRLIYFSYDVKMKEKGDIPEGYSVSREKKERFSLILESASTNQTSMYLCASSFVQSSELFFGSGTQLSVL.

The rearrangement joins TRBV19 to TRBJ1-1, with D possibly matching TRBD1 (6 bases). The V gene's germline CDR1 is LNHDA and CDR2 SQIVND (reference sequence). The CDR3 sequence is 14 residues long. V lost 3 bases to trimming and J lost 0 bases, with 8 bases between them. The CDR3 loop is CASSMRGVNTEAFF. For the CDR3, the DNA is TGTGCCAGTAGTATGAGGGGGGTGAACACTGAAGCTTTCTTT.

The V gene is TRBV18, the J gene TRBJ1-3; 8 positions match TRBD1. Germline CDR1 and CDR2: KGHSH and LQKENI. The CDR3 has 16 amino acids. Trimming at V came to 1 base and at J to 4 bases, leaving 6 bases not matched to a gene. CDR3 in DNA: TGTGCCAGCTCACCACAGCAGGGGGCGGCCGGAAACACCATATATTTT. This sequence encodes CASSPQQGAAGNTIYF.

The DNA of the CDR3 is TGTGCCAGCAGCCCAAGCGGACAGGCAACTAATGAAAAACTGTTTTTT. Its translation: CASSPSGQATNEKLFF. The V gene is TRBV9, the J gene TRBJ1-4; 7 bases map to TRBD1. This CDR3 is built from 16 residues. The V and J ends lost 4 bases and 0 bases, in that order; junction bases with no gene match: 6. Germline V gives CDR1 SGDLS, CDR2 YYNGEE.

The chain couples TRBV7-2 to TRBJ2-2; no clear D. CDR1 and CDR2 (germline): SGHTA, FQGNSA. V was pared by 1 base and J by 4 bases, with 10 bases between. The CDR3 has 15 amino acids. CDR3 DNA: TGTGCCAGCAGCTTAGTTTGGGGTTCCACCGGGGAGCTGTTTTTT. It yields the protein CASSLVWGSTGELFF.

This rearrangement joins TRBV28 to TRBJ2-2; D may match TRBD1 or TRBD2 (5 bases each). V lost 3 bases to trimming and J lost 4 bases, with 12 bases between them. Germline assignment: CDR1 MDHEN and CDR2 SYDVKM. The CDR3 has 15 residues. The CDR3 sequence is CASSLRGVITGELFF. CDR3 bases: TGTGCCAGCAGTTTGCGAGGGGTAATCACCGGGGAGCTGTTTTTT.

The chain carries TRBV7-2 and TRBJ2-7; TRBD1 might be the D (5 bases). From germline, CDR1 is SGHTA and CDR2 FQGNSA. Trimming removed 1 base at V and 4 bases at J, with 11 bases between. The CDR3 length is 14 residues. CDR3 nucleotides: TGTGCCAGCAGCTTAGGGGCAGGGAAGTACGAGCAGTACTTC. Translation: CASSLGAGKYEQYF. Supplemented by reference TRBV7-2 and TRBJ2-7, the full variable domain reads GAGVSQSPSNKVTEKGKDVELRCDPISGHTALYWYRQSLGQGLEFLIYFQGNSAPDKSGLPSDRFSAERTGGSVSTLTIQRTQQEDSAVYLCASSLGAGKYEQYFGPGTRLTVT.

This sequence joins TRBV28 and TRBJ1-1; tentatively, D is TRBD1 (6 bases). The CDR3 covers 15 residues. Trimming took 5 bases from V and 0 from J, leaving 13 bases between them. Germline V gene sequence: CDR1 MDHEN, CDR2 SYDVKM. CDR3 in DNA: TGTGCCAGCAGTACCAACAGGGCATTGAACACTGAAGCTTTCTTT. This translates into CASSTNRALNTEAFF.

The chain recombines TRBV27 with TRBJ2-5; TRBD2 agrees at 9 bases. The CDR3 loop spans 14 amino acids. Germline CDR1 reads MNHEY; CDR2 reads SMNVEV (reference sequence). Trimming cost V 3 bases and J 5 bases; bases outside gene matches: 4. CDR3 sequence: CASSFNSGRETQYF. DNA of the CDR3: TGTGCCAGCAGTTTTAACAGCGGGAGGGAGACCCAGTACTTC.

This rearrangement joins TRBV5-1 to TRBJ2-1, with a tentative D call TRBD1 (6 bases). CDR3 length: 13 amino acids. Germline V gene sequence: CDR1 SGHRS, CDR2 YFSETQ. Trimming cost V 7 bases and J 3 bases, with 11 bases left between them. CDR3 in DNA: TGCGCCAGCTCAGGACAGAACTACAATGAGCAGTTCTTC. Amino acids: CASSGQNYNEQFF.

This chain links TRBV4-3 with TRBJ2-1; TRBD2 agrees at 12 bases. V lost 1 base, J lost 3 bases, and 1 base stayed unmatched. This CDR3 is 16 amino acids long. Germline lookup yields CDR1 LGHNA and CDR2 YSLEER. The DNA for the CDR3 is TGCGCCAGCAGCCAAGGGACTAGCGGGATCTACAATGAGCAGTTCTTC. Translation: CASSQGTSGIYNEQFF.

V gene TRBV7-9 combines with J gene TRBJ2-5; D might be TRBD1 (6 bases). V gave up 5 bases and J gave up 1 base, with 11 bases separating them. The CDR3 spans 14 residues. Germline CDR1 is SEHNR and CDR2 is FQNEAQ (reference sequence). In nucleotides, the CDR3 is TGTGCCAGCAGCGTCCGGGACATCCAAGAGACCCAGTACTTC. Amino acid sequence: CASSVRDIQETQYF. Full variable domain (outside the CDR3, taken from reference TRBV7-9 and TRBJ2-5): DTGVSQNPRHKITKRGQNVTFRCDPISEHNRLYWYRQTLGQGPEFLTYFQNEAQLEKSRLLSDRFSAERPKGSFSTLEIQRTEQGDSAMYLCASSVRDIQETQYFGPGTRLLVL.

Written as DNA, the CDR3 is TGTGCCAGCAGCCAAGGCGTAGCGACGGAGACCCAGTACTTC. Its translation is CASSQGVATETQYF. The chain recombines TRBV7-2 with TRBJ2-5; tentatively, D is TRBD2 (5 bases). Trimming took 5 bases from V and 5 from J, leaving 15 bases between them. In germline, CDR1 is SGHTA, CDR2 FQGNSA. The CDR3 consists of 14 residues.

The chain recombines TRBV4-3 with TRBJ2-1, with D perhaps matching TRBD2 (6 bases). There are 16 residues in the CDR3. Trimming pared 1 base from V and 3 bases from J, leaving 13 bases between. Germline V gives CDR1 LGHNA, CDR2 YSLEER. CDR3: CASSQAPGDFYNEQFF. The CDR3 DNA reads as TGCGCCAGCAGCCAAGCCCCGGGGGACTTCTACAATGAGCAGTTCTTC.

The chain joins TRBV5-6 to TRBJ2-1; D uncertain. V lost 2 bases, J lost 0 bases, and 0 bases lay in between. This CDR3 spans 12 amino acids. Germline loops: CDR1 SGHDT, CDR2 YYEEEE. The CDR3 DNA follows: TGTGCCAGCAGCTTCTCCTACAATGAGCAGTTCTTC. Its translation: CASSFSYNEQFF.

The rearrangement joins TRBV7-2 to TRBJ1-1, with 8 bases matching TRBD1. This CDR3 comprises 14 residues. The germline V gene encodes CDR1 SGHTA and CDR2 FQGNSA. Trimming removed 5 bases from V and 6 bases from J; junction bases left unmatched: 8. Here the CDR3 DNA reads TGTGCCAGCAGCCCCCAGGGGGCGCACGCTGAAGCTTTCTTT. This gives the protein CASSPQGAHAEAFF.

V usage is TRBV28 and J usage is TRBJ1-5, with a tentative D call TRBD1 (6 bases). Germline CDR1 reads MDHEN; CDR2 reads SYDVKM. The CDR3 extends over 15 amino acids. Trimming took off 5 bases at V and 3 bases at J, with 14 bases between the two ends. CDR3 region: CASSPYGDTNQPQHF. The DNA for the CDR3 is TGTGCCAGCAGTCCCTACGGGGACACCAATCAGCCCCAGCATTTT.

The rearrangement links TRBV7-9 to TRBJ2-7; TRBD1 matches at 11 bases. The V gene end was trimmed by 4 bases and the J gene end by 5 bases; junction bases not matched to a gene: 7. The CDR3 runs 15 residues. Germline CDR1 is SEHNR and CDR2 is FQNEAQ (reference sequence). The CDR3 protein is CASSYYRDRGNEQYF. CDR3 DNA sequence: TGTGCCAGCAGCTATTACCGGGACAGGGGGAACGAGCAGTACTTC. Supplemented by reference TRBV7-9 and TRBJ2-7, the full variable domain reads DTGVSQNPRHKITKRGQNVTFRCDPISEHNRLYWYRQTLGQGPEFLTYFQNEAQLEKSRLLSDRFSAERPKGSFSTLEIQRTEQGDSAMYLCASSYYRDRGNEQYFGPGTRLTVT.

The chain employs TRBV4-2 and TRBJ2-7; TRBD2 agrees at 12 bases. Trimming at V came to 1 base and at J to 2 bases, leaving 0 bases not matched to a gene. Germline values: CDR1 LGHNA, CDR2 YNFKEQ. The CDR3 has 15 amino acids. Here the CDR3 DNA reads TGTGCCAGCAGCCAAGCTAGCGGGGGGGCCTACGAGCAGTACTTC. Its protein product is CASSQASGGAYEQYF.

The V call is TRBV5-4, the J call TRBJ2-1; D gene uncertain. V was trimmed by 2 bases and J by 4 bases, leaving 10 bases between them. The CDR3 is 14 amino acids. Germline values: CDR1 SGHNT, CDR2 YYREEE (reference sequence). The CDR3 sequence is CASSFGSEYNEQFF. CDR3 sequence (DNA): TGTGCCAGCAGCTTCGGAAGCGAATACAATGAGCAGTTCTTC.